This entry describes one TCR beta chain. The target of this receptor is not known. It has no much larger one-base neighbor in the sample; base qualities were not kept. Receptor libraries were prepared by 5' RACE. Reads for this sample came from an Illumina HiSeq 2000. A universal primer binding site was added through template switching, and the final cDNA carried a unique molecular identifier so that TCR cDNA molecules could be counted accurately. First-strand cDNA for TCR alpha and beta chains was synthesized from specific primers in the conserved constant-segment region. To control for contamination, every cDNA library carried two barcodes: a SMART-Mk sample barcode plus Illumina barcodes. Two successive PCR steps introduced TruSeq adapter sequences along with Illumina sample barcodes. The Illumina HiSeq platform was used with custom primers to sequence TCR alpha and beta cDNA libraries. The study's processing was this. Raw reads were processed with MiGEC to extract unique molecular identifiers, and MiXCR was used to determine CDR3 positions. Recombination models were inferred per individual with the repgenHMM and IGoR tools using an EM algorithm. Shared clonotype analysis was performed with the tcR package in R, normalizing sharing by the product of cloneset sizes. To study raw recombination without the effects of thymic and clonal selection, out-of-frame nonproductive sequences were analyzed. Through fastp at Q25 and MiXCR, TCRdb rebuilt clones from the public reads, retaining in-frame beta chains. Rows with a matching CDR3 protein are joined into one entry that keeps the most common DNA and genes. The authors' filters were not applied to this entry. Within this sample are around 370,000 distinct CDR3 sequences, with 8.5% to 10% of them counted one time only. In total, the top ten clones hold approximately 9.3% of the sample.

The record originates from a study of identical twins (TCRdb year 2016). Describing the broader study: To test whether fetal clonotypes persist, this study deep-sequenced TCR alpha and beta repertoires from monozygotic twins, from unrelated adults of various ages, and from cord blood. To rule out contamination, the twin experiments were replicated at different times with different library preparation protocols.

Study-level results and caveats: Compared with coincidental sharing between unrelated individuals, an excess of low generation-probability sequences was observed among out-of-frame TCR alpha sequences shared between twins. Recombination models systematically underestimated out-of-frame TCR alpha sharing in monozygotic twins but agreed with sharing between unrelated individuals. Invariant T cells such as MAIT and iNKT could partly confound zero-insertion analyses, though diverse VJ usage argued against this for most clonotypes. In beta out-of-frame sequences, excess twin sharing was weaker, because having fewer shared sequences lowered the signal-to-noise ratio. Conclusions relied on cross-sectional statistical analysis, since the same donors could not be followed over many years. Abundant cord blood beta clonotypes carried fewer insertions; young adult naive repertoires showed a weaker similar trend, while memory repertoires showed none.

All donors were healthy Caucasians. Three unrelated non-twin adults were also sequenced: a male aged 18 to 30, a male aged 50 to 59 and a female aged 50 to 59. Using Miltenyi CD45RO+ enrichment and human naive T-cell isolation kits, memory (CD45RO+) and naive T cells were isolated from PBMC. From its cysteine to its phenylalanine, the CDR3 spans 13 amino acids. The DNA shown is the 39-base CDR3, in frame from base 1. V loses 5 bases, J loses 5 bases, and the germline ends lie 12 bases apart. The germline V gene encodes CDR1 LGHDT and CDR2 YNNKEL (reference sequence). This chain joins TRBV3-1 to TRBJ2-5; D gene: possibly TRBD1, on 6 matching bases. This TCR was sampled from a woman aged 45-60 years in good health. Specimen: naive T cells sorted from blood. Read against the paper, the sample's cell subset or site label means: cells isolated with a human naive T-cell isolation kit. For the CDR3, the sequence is CASSLGTWETQYF. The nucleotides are TGTGCCAGCAGCTTAGGGACATGGGAGACCCAGTACTTC.